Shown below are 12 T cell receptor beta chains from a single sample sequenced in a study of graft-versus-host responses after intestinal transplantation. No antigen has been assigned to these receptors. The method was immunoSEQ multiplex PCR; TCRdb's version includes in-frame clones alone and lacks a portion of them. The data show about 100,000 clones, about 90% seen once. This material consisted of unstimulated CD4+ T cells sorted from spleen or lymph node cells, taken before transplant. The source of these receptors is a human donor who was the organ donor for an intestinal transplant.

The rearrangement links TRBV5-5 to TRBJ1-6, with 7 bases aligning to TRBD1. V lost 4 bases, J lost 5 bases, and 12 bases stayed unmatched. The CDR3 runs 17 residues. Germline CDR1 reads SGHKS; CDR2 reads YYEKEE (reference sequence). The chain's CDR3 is CASSPNAGTANNSPLHF. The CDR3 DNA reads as TGTGCCAGCAGCCCCAACGCCGGGACAGCAAATAATTCACCCCTCCACTTT.

The chain's CDR3 is CASSPVRVFVNTGELFF. CDR3 DNA sequence: TGTGCCAGCTCACCGGTCAGGGTTTTCGTAAACACCGGGGAGCTGTTTTTT. V is TRBV18 and J is TRBJ2-2; tentative D call: TRBD1 (5 bases). The germline V and J ends were trimmed by 3 bases and 2 bases, with 16 bases remaining between them. Germline V lookup: CDR1 KGHSH, CDR2 LQKENI. This CDR3 comprises 17 residues.

The CDR3 here is CASRPGLATNNEQFF. CDR3 nucleotide sequence: TGCGCCAGCCGACCGGGACTAGCTACTAACAATGAGCAGTTCTTC. V and J are TRBV5-1 and TRBJ2-1; 9 bases align to TRBD2. The ends lost 7 bases at V and 5 bases at J; junction bases unmatched: 10. There are 15 residues in the CDR3. Germline V lookup: CDR1 SGHRS, CDR2 YFSETQ.

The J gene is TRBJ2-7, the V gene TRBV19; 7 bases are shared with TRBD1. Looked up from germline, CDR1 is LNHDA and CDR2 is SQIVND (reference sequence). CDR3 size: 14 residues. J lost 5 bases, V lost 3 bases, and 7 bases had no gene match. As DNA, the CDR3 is TGTGCCAGTAGTATTACAGGGGTAGCCCACGAGCAGTACTTC. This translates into CASSITGVAHEQYF.

The CDR3 sequence is CASGVLYAADRDFNQPQHF. The CDR3 DNA reads as TGTGCCAGCGGCGTTCTCTATGCGGCGGACCGGGACTTCAATCAGCCCCAGCATTTT. The chain couples TRBV7-3 to TRBJ1-5; tentative D call: TRBD1 (5 bases). V lost 8 bases, J lost 3 bases, and 29 bases lay in between. CDR1 is SGHTA, CDR2 FQGTGA, per germline. The CDR3 consists of 19 residues.

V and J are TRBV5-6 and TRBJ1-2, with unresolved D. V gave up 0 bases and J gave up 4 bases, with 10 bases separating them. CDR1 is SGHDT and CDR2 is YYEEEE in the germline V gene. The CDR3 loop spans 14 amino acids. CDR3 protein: CASSLGQFFYGYTF. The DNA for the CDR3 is TGTGCCAGCAGCTTGGGGCAGTTTTTCTATGGCTACACCTTC.

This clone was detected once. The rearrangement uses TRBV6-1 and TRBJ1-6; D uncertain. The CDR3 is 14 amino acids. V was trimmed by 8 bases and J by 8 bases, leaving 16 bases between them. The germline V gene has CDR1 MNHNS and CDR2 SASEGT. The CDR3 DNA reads TGTGCCAGCGGTAGAAGGGCAGAAGATTCACCCCTCCACTTT. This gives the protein CASGRRAEDSPLHF.

This chain's CDR3 is CASSIGDRGLSPLHF. The CDR3 DNA reads TGTGCCAGTAGTATAGGGGACAGGGGGTTATCACCCCTCCACTTT. This chain links TRBV19 with TRBJ1-6; TRBD1 matches at 11 bases. J gave up 10 bases and V 1 base, and 3 bases lay outside the gene matches. CDR3 length: 15 residues. Germline assignment: CDR1 LNHDA and CDR2 SQIVND (reference sequence). The complete variable domain, with remaining parts taken from reference TRBV19 and TRBJ1-6, reads DGGITQSPKYLFRKEGQNVTLSCEQNLNHDAMYWYRQDPGQGLRLIYYSQIVNDFQKGDIAEGYSVSREKKESFPLTVTSAQKNPTAFYLCASSIGDRGLSPLHFGNGTRLTVT.

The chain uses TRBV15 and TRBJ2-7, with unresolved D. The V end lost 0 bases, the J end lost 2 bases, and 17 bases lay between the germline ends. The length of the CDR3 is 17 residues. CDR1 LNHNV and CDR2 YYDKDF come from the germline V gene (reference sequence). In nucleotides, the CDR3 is TGTGCCACCAGCAGAGATCGTCTGGAGTACCGAACCTACGAGCAGTACTTC. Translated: CATSRDRLEYRTYEQYF.

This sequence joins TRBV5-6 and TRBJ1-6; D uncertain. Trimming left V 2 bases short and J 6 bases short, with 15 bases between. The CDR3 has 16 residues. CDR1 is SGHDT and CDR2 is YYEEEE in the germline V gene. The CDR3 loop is CASSLQPLDFNSPLHF. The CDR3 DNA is TGTGCCAGCAGCTTACAGCCCTTAGACTTTAATTCACCCCTCCACTTT.

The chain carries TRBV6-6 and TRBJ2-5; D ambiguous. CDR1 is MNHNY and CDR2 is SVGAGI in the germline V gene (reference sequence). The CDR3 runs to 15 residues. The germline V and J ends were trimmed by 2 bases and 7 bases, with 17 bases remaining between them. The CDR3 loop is CASSYSQDSSGTQYF. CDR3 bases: TGTGCCAGCAGTTACAGTCAAGATAGCTCAGGGACCCAGTACTTC.

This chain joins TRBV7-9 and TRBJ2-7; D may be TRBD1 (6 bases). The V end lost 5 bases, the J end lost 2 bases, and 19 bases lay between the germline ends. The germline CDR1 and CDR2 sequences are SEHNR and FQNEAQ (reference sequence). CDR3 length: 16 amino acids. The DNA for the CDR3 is TGTGCCAGCAGCCTTGTGACAGGCGACTCGCCCTACGAGCAGTACTTC. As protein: CASSLVTGDSPYEQYF. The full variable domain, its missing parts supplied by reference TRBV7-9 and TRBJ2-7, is DTGVSQNPRHKITKRGQNVTFRCDPISEHNRLYWYRQTLGQGPEFLTYFQNEAQLEKSRLLSDRFSAERPKGSFSTLEIQRTEQGDSAMYLCASSLVTGDSPYEQYFGPGTRLTVT.